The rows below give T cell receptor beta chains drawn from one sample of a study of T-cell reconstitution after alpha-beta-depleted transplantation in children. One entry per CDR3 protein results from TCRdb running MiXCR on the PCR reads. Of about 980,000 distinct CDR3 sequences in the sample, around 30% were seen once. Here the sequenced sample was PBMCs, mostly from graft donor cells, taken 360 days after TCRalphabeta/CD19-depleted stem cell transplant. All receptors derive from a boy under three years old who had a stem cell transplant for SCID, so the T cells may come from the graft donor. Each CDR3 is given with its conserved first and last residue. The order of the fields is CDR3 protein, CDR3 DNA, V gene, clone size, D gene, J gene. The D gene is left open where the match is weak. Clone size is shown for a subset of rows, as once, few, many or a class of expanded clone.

CASSLTSGVSTDTQYF TGCGCCAGCAGCTTGACTAGCGGGGTGAGCACAGATACGCAGTATTTT TRBV5-1 - TRBD2 TRBJ2-3
CATSDLRGSYNEQFF TGTGCCACCAGTGATTTGCGGGGCTCCTACAATGAGCAGTTCTTC TRBV24-1 - - TRBJ2-1
CASSPRTGDSNQPQHF TGTGCCAGCAGTCCCCGGACAGGGGATAGCAATCAGCCCCAGCATTTT TRBV27 few TRBD1 TRBJ1-5
CASSKGDRATPDTQYF TGTGCCAGCAGCAAAGGGGACAGGGCCACCCCAGATACGCAGTATTTT TRBV21-1 few - TRBJ2-3
CASSPDRAQTQYF TGTGCCAGCAGCCCTGACAGGGCCCAGACCCAGTACTTC TRBV11-3 many TRBD1 TRBJ2-5
CASSPKRGPDNEQFF TGTGCCAGCAGTCCCAAGCGGGGGCCTGACAATGAGCAGTTCTTC TRBV12-3/TRBV12-4 - TRBD2 TRBJ2-1
CATSRGQFRGDGYTF TGTGCCACCAGCAGAGGCCAGTTCCGAGGGGATGGCTACACCTTC TRBV15 few - TRBJ1-2
CASRGAGQPQHF TGTGCCAGCAGGGGGGCCGGTCAGCCCCAGCATTTT TRBV6-5 few - TRBJ1-5
CSAIPGALAGTYNEQFF TGCAGTGCTATTCCCGGGGCCCTAGCGGGGACCTACAATGAGCAGTTCTTC TRBV20-1 - TRBD2 TRBJ2-1
CASSYGTGGFREQFF TGTGCCAGCAGTTATGGGACAGGGGGCTTTAGGGAGCAGTTCTTC TRBV6-2/TRBV6-3 few TRBD1 TRBJ2-1
CASSLGPATYNEQFF TGTGCCAGCAGCTTAGGACCCGCTACTTACAATGAGCAGTTCTTC TRBV7-2 few - TRBJ2-1
CATSREQIYEQYF TGTGCCACCAGCAGAGAGCAGATATACGAGCAGTACTTC TRBV15 - - TRBJ2-7
CASSRRVGTSHEQYF TGTGCCAGCAGCCGCCGGGTGGGGACCTCCCACGAGCAGTACTTC TRBV6-1 - - TRBJ2-7
CASSPLEDRVPETQYF TGCGCCAGCAGCCCCCTAGAGGACAGAGTTCCTGAGACCCAGTACTTC TRBV4-3 few - TRBJ2-5
CASHSGAASYEQYF TGCGCCAGCCACAGTGGTGCCGCCTCCTACGAGCAGTACTTC TRBV5-1 - - TRBJ2-7
CASSAVGGETQYF TGTGCCAGCAGCGCCGTCGGAGGGGAGACCCAGTACTTC TRBV7-2 - - TRBJ2-5
CSARWDPGQGAGNTIYF TGCAGCGCCCGGTGGGATCCGGGACAGGGAGCGGGAAACACCATATATTTT TRBV29-1 - TRBD1 TRBJ1-3
CASSEYRLAGGDIQYF TGTGCCAGCAGTGAATATCGACTAGCGGGCGGTGACATTCAGTACTTC TRBV25-1 - TRBD2 TRBJ2-4
CASRPTGGKYEQYF TGTGCCAGCAGGCCTACAGGGGGGAAGTACGAGCAGTACTTC TRBV28 - TRBD1 TRBJ2-7
CASSHWPEGNTIYF TGCGCCAGCAGCCACTGGCCCGAAGGAAACACCATATATTTT TRBV4-1 - - TRBJ1-3
CASSLLGTGEDNRVQYF TGTGCCAGCAGTTTACTCGGAACAGGGGAAGATAATAGGGTGCAGTACTTC TRBV28 few TRBD1 TRBJ2-7
CASTWATNYGYTF TGTGCCAGCACGTGGGCTACTAACTATGGCTACACCTTC TRBV5-5 few - TRBJ1-2
CASSIQRGVPDTQYF TGTGCCAGCAGCATTCAGCGGGGGGTCCCAGATACGCAGTATTTT TRBV11-2 few TRBD2 TRBJ2-3
CASHQANTDTQYF TGTGCCAGCCATCAGGCTAACACAGATACGCAGTATTTT TRBV27 - - TRBJ2-3